This passage covers 12 T cell receptor beta chains from one sample sequenced in a study of blood T cell repertoires in COVID-19. Clones were read by immunoSEQ multiplex PCR, and TCRdb kept only the in-frame ones, dropping some. This table holds fewer than 250,000 clones, nearly 90% found once. Input material: PBMCs or T cells enriched from blood (not recorded which). The receptors come from a man younger than 40 who had recovered from COVID-19.

The V call is TRBV25-1, the J call TRBJ2-3; D might be TRBD1 (5 bases). Trimming removed 0 bases at V and 3 bases at J, with 16 bases between. In germline, CDR1 is MGHDK, CDR2 SYGVNS. The CDR3 contains 17 residues. This chain's CDR3 is CASSEYVRGRATDTQYF. CDR3 bases: TGTGCCAGCAGTGAATATGTGCGTGGCAGGGCAACAGATACGCAGTATTTT.

This chain uses TRBV19 with TRBJ1-2; 10 bases align to TRBD1. The trim removed 7 bases at V and 2 bases at J, leaving 7 bases unmatched. The CDR3 has 15 residues. Germline V gene data show CDR1 as LNHDA and CDR2 as SQIVND (reference sequence). The CDR3 nucleotides are TGTGCCAGTAATACCCCGGGACAGGGGAACTATGGCTACACCTTC. Translating gives CASNTPGQGNYGYTF.

This chain uses TRBV11-3 with TRBJ2-1; D gene unclear. The CDR3 contains 13 residues. Germline loops: CDR1 SGHNT, CDR2 YENEEA. Trimming pared 4 bases from V and 4 bases from J, leaving 8 bases between. CDR3 DNA sequence: TGTGCCAGCAGCTCTGACACTTACAATGAGCAGTTCTTC. Translation: CASSSDTYNEQFF.

This sequence joins TRBV10-3 and TRBJ2-7; D call uncertain. This CDR3 has 12 amino acids. Trimming stripped 4 bases from V and 3 bases from J, with 7 bases between. Per germline, CDR1 ENHRY and CDR2 SYGVKD. CDR3 amino acids: CAISVTGYEQYF. The CDR3, as DNA: TGTGCCATCAGTGTTACGGGCTACGAGCAGTACTTC.

Written as DNA, the CDR3 is TGTGCCAGCACCTTGGTGGCCTTGAACACTGAAGCTTTCTTT. It specifies CASTLVALNTEAFF. The chain recombines TRBV7-8 with TRBJ1-1; D is unclear. Germline values: CDR1 SGHVS, CDR2 FQNEAQ. This CDR3 region has 14 residues. Trimming stripped 7 bases from V and 0 bases from J, with 12 bases between.

This chain connects TRBV5-4 to TRBJ1-6, with a tentative D call TRBD1 (5 bases). This CDR3 is 15 amino acids long. The germline V gene has CDR1 SGHNT and CDR2 YYREEE (reference sequence). Trimming left V 4 bases short and J 8 bases short, with 16 bases between. CDR3 amino acids: CASSPTPGLDSPLHF. CDR3 nucleotide sequence: TGTGCCAGCAGCCCAACTCCAGGGTTGGATTCACCCCTCCACTTT.

The V gene is TRBV10-3, the J gene TRBJ1-5; a weak D match, TRBD1 (6 bases). With 8 bases removed from V and 7 bases from J, the gap between germline ends came to 21 bases. Germline V gene data show CDR1 as ENHRY and CDR2 as SYGVKD. This CDR3 is built from 15 residues. The CDR3 bases are TGTGCCATCCCTATAGCGGGGGGCGCGAGGCAGCCCCAGCATTTT. Protein product: CAIPIAGGARQPQHF.

The gene calls are TRBV10-3 and TRBJ1-1; perhaps TRBD1 as D (6 bases). The CDR3 runs 13 residues. The germline V and J ends were trimmed by 6 bases and 5 bases, with 13 bases remaining between them. Germline V gene lookup returns CDR1 ENHRY and CDR2 SYGVKD. The CDR3 bases are TGTGCCATCAGCGCAGCGCAGGGGACTGAAGCTTTCTTT. It encodes CAISAAQGTEAFF.

The rearrangement joins TRBV24-1 to TRBJ2-1; 7 nucleotides line up with TRBD1. CDR1 is KGHDR, CDR2 SFDVKD, per germline. V shed 5 bases, J shed 10 bases, and the junction held 10 bases outside the gene matches. The CDR3 runs to 14 residues. The CDR3 loop reads CATSVGPATGEQFF. The CDR3 DNA reads as TGTGCCACCAGTGTGGGGCCCGCGACAGGGGAGCAGTTCTTC.

V usage is TRBV5-4 and J usage is TRBJ2-1; TRBD2 matches 10 bases. The CDR3 is made up of 15 amino acids. CDR1 and CDR2 from the germline V gene are SGHNT and YYREEE (reference sequence). V shed 1 base, J shed 4 bases, and the junction held 2 bases outside the gene matches. This chain's CDR3 is CASSLSGRVYNEQFF. The CDR3 nucleotides read TGTGCCAGCAGCTTGAGCGGGAGGGTTTACAATGAGCAGTTCTTC.

CDR3 loop: CASSYSKVGTSGGIQETQYF. The DNA for the CDR3 is TGTGCCAGCAGTTACTCGAAGGTGGGGACTAGCGGGGGGATCCAAGAGACCCAGTACTTC. V usage is TRBV6-2 or TRBV6-3 and J usage is TRBJ2-5, with 15 positions matching TRBD2. Germline V gives CDR1 MNHEY, CDR2 SVGEGT. CDR3 length equals 20 residues. V lost 0 bases to trimming and J lost 1 base; unmatched junction nucleotides: 9.

V and J are TRBV5-6 and TRBJ1-5; the D gene is possibly TRBD1 (5 bases). Trimming pared 3 bases from V and 0 bases from J, leaving 7 bases between. Germline V gives CDR1 SGHDT, CDR2 YYEEEE. The CDR3 runs to 14 residues. The CDR3 DNA reads as TGTGCCAGCAGCTCCAGGGATAGCAATCAGCCCCAGCATTTT. Translation: CASSSRDSNQPQHF. The whole variable domain, remainder taken from reference TRBV5-6 and TRBJ1-5, is DAGVTQSPTHLIKTRGQQVTLRCSPKSGHDTVSWYQQALGQGPQFIFQYYEEEERQRGNFPDRFSGHQFPNYSSELNVNALLLGDSALYLCASSSRDSNQPQHFGDGTRLSIL.